This T cell receptor beta chain was documented in a study of shared clonotypes between healthy human individuals. On the study more broadly: Three plates were used per donor for CD4 naive, three for CD4 memory, two for CD8 naive and one for CD8 memory.

The CDR3 is made up of 16 amino acids. CDR1 is SEHNR and CDR2 is FQNEAQ in the germline V gene (reference sequence). The V gene end was trimmed by 4 bases and the J gene end by 2 bases; junction bases not matched to a gene: 7. Concerning this clone itself: What it binds is unknown.

Findings and limits, study-wide: Limited genetic and exposure-history diversity came from having few donors. Only blood samples were collected, and tissue repertoires likely differ.

The method was immunoSEQ multiplex PCR; TCRdb's version includes in-frame clones alone and lacks a portion of them. This repertoire shows 2,500,000 or so clones, less than 95% found once; its top ten account for approximately 0.4%. This clonotype was obtained from a man aged 18 to 35 in good health. Some clones in this sample may be carry-over from other donors' samples. This chain connects TRBV7-9 to TRBJ1-4, with TRBD1 matching 7 bases. The sequenced material came from naive CD4+ T cells from PBMCs. Subset in this sample: CD45RA+ positively selected. The CDR3 sequence is CASSWGAGQTNEKLFF. CDR3 bases: TGTGCCAGCAGCTGGGGGGCGGGACAGACTAATGAAAAACTGTTTTTT. Full variable domain (remainder filled in from reference TRBV7-9 and TRBJ1-4): DTGVSQNPRHKITKRGQNVTFRCDPISEHNRLYWYRQTLGQGPEFLTYFQNEAQLEKSRLLSDRFSAERPKGSFSTLEIQRTEQGDSAMYLCASSWGAGQTNEKLFFGSGTQLSVL.